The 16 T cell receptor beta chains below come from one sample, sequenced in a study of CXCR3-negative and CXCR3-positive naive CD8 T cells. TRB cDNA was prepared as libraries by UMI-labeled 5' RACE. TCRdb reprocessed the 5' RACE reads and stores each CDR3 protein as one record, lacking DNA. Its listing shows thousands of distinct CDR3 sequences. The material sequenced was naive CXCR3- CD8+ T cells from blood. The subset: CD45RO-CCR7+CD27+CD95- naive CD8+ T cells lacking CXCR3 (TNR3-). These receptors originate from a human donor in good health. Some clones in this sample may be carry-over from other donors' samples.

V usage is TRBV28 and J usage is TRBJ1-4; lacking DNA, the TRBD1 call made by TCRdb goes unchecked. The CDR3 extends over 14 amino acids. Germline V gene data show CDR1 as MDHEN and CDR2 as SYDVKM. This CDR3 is CASGRQDRNEKLFF.

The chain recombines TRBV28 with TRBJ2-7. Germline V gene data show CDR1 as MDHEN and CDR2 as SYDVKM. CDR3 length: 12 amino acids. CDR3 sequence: CASSFGSYEQYF.

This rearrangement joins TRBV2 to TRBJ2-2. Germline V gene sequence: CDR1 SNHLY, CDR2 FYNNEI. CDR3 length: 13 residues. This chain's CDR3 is CASGDVTTGELFF. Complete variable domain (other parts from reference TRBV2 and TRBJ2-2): EPEVTQTPSHQVTQMGQEVILRCVPISNHLYFYWYRQILGQKVEFLVSFYNNEISEKSEIFDDQFSVERPDGSNFTLKIRSTKLEDSAMYFCASGDVTTGELFFGEGSRLTVL.

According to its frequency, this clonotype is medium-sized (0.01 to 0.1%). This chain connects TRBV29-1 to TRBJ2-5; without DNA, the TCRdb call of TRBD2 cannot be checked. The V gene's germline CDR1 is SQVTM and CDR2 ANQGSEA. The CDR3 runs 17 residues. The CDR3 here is CSVELLGGTGGFETQYF.

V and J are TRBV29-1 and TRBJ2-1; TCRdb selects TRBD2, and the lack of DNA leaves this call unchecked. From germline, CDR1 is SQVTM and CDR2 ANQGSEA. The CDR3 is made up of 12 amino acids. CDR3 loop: CSVPGGVNEQFF.

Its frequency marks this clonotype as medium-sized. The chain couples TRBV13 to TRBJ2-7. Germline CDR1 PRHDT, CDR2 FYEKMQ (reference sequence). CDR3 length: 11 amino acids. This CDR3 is CASSLGYEQYF.

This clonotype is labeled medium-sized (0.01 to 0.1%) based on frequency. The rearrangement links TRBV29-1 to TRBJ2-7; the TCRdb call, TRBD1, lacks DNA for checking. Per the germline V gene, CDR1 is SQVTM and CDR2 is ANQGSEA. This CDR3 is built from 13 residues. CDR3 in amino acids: CSAGDPYSYEQYF.

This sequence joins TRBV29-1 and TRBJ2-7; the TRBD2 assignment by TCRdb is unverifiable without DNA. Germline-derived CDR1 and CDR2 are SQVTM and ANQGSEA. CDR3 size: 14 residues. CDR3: CSVELAGSSYEQYF.

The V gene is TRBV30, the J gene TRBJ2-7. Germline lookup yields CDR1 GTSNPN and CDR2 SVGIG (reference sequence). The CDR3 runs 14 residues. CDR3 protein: CAWSVRQVFYEQYF.

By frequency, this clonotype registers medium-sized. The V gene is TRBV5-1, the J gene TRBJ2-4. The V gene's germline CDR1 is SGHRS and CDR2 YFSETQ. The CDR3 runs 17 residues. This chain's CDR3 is CASSLNGRAVAKNIQYF.

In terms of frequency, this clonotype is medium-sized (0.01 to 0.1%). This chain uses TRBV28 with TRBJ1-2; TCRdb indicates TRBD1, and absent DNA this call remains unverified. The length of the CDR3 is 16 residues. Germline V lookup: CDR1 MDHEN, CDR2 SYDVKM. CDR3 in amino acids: CASTFGTPNFLYGYTF.

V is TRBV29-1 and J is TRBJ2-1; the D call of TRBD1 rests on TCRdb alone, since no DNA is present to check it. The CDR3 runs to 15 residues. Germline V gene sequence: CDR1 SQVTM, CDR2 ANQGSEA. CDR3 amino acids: CSVLGAGGTYNEQFF.

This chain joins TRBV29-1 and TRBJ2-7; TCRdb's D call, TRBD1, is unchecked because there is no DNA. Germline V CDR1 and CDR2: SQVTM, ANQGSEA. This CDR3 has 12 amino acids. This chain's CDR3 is CSVARTGYEQYF.

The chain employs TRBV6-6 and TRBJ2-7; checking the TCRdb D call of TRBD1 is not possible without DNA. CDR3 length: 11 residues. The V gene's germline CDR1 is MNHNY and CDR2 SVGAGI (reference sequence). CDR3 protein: CASTVGDEQYF.

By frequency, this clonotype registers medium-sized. CDR3 residues: CSVVRGLNTEAFF. V usage is TRBV29-1 and J usage is TRBJ1-1; TCRdb's D call of TRBD1 is untestable without DNA. The CDR3 covers 13 residues. CDR1 is SQVTM, CDR2 ANQGSEA, per germline.

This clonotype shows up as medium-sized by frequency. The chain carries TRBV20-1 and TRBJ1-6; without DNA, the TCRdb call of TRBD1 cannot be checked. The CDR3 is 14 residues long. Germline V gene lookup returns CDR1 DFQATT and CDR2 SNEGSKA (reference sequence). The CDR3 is CSARDIGGPSPLHF.